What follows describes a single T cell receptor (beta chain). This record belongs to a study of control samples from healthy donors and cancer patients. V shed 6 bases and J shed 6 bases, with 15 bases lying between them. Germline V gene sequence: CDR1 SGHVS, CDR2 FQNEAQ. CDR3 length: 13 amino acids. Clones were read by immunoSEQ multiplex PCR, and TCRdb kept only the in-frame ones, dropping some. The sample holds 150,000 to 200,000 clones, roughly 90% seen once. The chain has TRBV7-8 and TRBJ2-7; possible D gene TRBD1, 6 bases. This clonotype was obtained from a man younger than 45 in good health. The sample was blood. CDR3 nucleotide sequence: TGTGCCAGCAGTAACAGGGAAGAAGGCGAGCAGTACTTC. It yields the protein CASSNREEGEQYF.